This entry lists 19 T cell receptor beta chains sequenced from one sample in a study of shared T cell receptors in the human thymus. Using immunoSEQ multiplex PCR, the repertoire was profiled, and TCRdb retains in-frame clones only, with some absent. The repertoire has 700,000 to 750,000 clones, approximately 83% of them found once; the top ten carry around 0.0094%. The same sample was also used in a study of human thymus T cells.

Sequenced: thymocytes. These receptors all stem from a girl less than two years old with a congenital heart defect.

CDR3 DNA: TGTGCCAGCAGCTTGGGTCGGCCGGGAACTAGGTACACCTTC. Its protein product is CASSLGRPGTRYTF. The chain links TRBV5-4 to TRBJ1-2; D uncertain. The CDR3 loop spans 14 amino acids. Trimming left V 0 bases short and J 11 bases short, with 17 bases between. Germline V gene data show CDR1 as SGHNT and CDR2 as YYREEE (reference sequence).

Only a few counts were recorded for this clone. The genes are TRBV14 and TRBJ2-2; D gene ambiguous. Trimming stripped 5 bases from V and 6 bases from J, with 7 bases between. This CDR3 comprises 12 residues. From germline, CDR1 is SGHDN and CDR2 FVKESK. The CDR3 sequence is CASSEASGELFF. The CDR3 DNA sequence: TGTGCCAGCAGCGAAGCCTCCGGGGAGCTGTTTTTT.

Remarks on this clone: Other DNA sequences in the sample encode the same CDR3. V usage is TRBV5-4 and J usage is TRBJ2-7, with 10 bases lining up with TRBD1. The CDR3 totals 16 residues. J gave up 3 bases and V 3 bases, and 9 bases lay outside the gene matches. Germline-derived CDR1 and CDR2 are SGHNT and YYREEE (reference sequence). The CDR3 loop reads CASSWTPGQGIYEQYF. The CDR3 DNA follows: TGTGCCAGCAGCTGGACCCCGGGACAGGGGATCTACGAGCAGTACTTC.

This clone has more than one count but fewer than ten. CDR3 DNA: TGTGCCAGCAGTTACTCGGCCGGGACAAGGAACCGGACCCAGTACTTC. Translation gives CASSYSAGTRNRTQYF. The chain combines TRBV6-5 with TRBJ2-5, with D perhaps matching TRBD1 (6 bases). V was pared by 0 bases and J by 7 bases, with 18 bases between. CDR1 MNHEY and CDR2 SVGAGI come from the germline V gene. This CDR3 region has 16 residues.

This clone was counted only a few times. The chain combines TRBV2 with TRBJ2-4; 7 nucleotides match TRBD2. The germline V gene has CDR1 SNHLY and CDR2 FYNNEI. The CDR3 has 11 residues. Trimming took 10 bases from V and 13 from J; bases not matched to a gene: 10. CDR3 coding DNA: TGTGCCATCGTGAGCGGGGCGCGCCAGTACTTC. Protein sequence: CAIVSGARQYF. Together with reference TRBV2 and TRBJ2-4, the CDR3 gives the full variable domain: EPEVTQTPSHQVTQMGQEVILRCVPISNHLYFYWYRQILGQKVEFLVSFYNNEISEKSEIFDDQFSVERPDGSNFTLKIRSTKLEDSAMYFCAIVSGARQYFGAGTRLSVL.

This chain connects TRBV18 to TRBJ1-2; D call uncertain. The CDR3 contains 18 residues. V dropped 4 bases and J dropped 4 bases, with 25 bases sitting between them. CDR1 and CDR2 (germline): KGHSH, LQKENI. This CDR3 is CASSHSGNTGKSRYGYTF. The CDR3 DNA follows: TGTGCCAGCTCACACTCGGGGAATACGGGGAAAAGCCGCTATGGCTACACCTTC.

This rearrangement joins TRBV6-5 to TRBJ1-2; no clear D. V lost 5 bases to trimming and J lost 4 bases, with 11 bases between them. Germline CDR1 is MNHEY and CDR2 is SVGAGI. CDR3 length equals 13 residues. CDR3 sequence reads: CASSEGKVYGYTF. The CDR3 nucleotides read TGTGCCAGCAGTGAGGGAAAGGTCTATGGCTACACCTTC.

The chain recombines TRBV5-1 with TRBJ2-1; 10 bases line up with TRBD2. V lost 0 bases, J lost 8 bases, and 11 bases stayed unmatched. Germline CDR1 reads SGHRS; CDR2 reads YFSETQ. This CDR3 has 17 residues. CDR3 amino acids: CASSLGPLAGNGHEQFF. DNA of the CDR3: TGCGCCAGCAGCTTGGGCCCACTAGCGGGAAATGGGCATGAGCAGTTCTTC.

The J gene is TRBJ2-2, the V gene TRBV18, with TRBD1 matching 11 bases. Trimming cost V 3 bases and J 5 bases; bases outside gene matches: 8. Germline lookup yields CDR1 KGHSH and CDR2 LQKENI. The CDR3 loop spans 17 amino acids. CDR3 in DNA: TGTGCCAGCTCACCTCCTATAGGACAGGGGGCGACCGGGGAGCTGTTTTTT. Amino acids: CASSPPIGQGATGELFF. The full variable domain, its missing parts supplied by reference TRBV18 and TRBJ2-2, is NAGVMQNPRHLVRRRGQEARLRCSPMKGHSHVYWYRQLPEEGLKFMVYLQKENIIDESGMPKERFSAEFPKEGPSILRIQQVVRGDSAAYFCASSPPIGQGATGELFFGEGSRLTVL.

The chain combines TRBV11-1 with TRBJ1-2; D uncertain. There are 13 residues in the CDR3. V shed 3 bases and J shed 6 bases, with 11 bases lying between them. In germline, CDR1 is SGHAT, CDR2 FQDESV (reference sequence). CDR3 nucleotide sequence: TGTGCCAGCAGCTTTCCCGGGGAAGATGGCTACACCTTC. Translation gives CASSFPGEDGYTF.

This chain joins TRBV2 and TRBJ1-1; D gene unclear. There are 12 residues in the CDR3. Germline V gives CDR1 SNHLY, CDR2 FYNNEI. Deletions cut 6 bases from V and 0 bases from J, with 5 bases between. The CDR3 DNA reads TGTGCCAGCAGGGACTTGAACACTGAAGCTTTCTTT. Translation gives CASRDLNTEAFF. Drawing the rest from reference TRBV2 and TRBJ1-1, the complete variable domain is EPEVTQTPSHQVTQMGQEVILRCVPISNHLYFYWYRQILGQKVEFLVSFYNNEISEKSEIFDDQFSVERPDGSNFTLKIRSTKLEDSAMYFCASRDLNTEAFFGQGTRLTVV.

This clone was observed a handful of times. The chain combines TRBV14 with TRBJ1-2; no firm D call. Germline V gene sequence: CDR1 SGHDN, CDR2 FVKESK. The CDR3 totals 15 residues. V lost 0 bases and J lost 6, with 14 bases in between. In DNA, the CDR3 is TGTGCCAGCAGCCAAGACAGGCGACCTTTGAATGGCTACACCTTC. It specifies CASSQDRRPLNGYTF.

The chain joins TRBV4-3 to TRBJ2-2; 8 bases match TRBD2. Germline CDR1 and CDR2: LGHNA and YSLEER. This CDR3 is 17 amino acids long. The V segment lost 0 bases and the J segment 0 bases; nucleotides outside the gene matches: 3. CDR3 amino acids: CASSQDWGLANTGELFF. The CDR3 DNA reads TGCGCCAGCAGCCAAGATTGGGGACTAGCGAACACCGGGGAGCTGTTTTTT.

The rearrangement uses TRBV11-2 and TRBJ2-1; D perhaps matches TRBD1 (6 bases). Trimming pared 1 base from V and 1 base from J, leaving 20 bases between. The germline CDR1 and CDR2 sequences are SGHAT and FQNNGV. CDR3 length equals 19 residues. CDR3 region: CASSLGFVGQTLSYNEQFF. CDR3 DNA sequence: TGTGCCAGCAGCTTAGGATTTGTCGGACAGACTCTTTCCTACAATGAGCAGTTCTTC.

The CDR3 DNA reads TGCGCCAGCAGCTTGGGGGCACACCGGGACAGGGGCTCTGGGGCCAACGTCCTGACTTTC. Its translation is CASSLGAHRDRGSGANVLTF. This sequence joins TRBV5-1 and TRBJ2-6, with 10 nucleotides matching TRBD1. The ends lost 0 bases at V and 0 bases at J; junction bases unmatched: 9. The CDR3 has 20 residues. Germline V lookup: CDR1 SGHRS, CDR2 YFSETQ.

This chain connects TRBV4-3 to TRBJ1-2; D unresolved. The V end was cut by 1 base, the J end by 2 bases, with 8 bases between. Germline CDR1 is LGHNA and CDR2 is YSLEER. The CDR3 runs to 14 residues. The DNA for the CDR3 is TGCGCCAGCAGCCAAGGTCGGTCCAACTATGGCTACACCTTC. This sequence encodes CASSQGRSNYGYTF.

The CDR3 loop reads CASREGDVGQGEKSSYEQYF. For the CDR3, the DNA is TGTGCCAGCAGAGAGGGGGATGTCGGACAGGGCGAAAAATCCTCCTACGAGCAGTACTTC. V usage is TRBV27 and J usage is TRBJ2-7, with TRBD1 matching 8 bases. Germline values: CDR1 MNHEY, CDR2 SMNVEV (reference sequence). J was trimmed by 0 bases and V by 6 bases; bases with no gene match: 22. The CDR3 extends over 20 amino acids.

The V call is TRBV18, the J call TRBJ2-1, with D unclear. Trimming shortened V by 0 bases and J by 5 bases, and 11 bases separated the two germline ends. Germline CDR1 and CDR2: KGHSH and LQKENI. This CDR3 is built from 15 residues. The CDR3 DNA is TGTGCCAGCTCACCACCCGGAGATCGACACAATGAGCAGTTCTTC. This encodes CASSPPGDRHNEQFF.

This chain connects TRBV25-1 to TRBJ1-2; the match to TRBD1 covers 8 bases. With V trimmed by 5 bases and J by 3 bases, 14 bases remained unmatched. The CDR3 covers 17 residues. The V gene's germline CDR1 is MGHDK and CDR2 SYGVNS. The CDR3 coding sequence is TGTGCCAGCAGTTATTCGGCAGGGGGCCGGGAAGACTATGGCTACACCTTC. Protein: CASSYSAGGREDYGYTF.